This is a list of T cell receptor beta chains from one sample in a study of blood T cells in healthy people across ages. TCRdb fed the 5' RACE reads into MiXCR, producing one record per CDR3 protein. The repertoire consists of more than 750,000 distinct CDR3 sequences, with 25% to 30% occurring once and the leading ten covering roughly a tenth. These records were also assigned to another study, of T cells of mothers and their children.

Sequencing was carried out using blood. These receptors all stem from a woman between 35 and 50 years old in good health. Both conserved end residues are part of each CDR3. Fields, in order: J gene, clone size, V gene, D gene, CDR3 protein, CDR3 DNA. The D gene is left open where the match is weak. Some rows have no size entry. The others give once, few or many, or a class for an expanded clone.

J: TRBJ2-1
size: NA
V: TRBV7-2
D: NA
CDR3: CASSRFVGGSSYNEQFF
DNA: TGTGCCAGCAGCAGATTCGTGGGGGGATCCTCCTACAATGAGCAGTTCTTC

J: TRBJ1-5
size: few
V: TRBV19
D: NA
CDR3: CASKEQGGQPQHF
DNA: TGTGCCAGTAAGGAGCAGGGCGGTCAGCCCCAGCATTTT

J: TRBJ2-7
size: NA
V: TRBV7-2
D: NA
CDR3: CASSYLNSYEQYF
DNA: TGTGCCAGCAGCTATCTAAACTCCTACGAGCAGTACTTC

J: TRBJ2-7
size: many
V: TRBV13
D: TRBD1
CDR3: CASSQEGQGVYEQYF
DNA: TGTGCCAGCAGCCAAGAGGGACAGGGAGTCTACGAGCAGTACTTC

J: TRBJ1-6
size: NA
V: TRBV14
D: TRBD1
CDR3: CASSQGRQGAGSPLHF
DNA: TGTGCCAGCAGCCAAGGAAGACAGGGGGCAGGCTCACCCCTCCACTTT

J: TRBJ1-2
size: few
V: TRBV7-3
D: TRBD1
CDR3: CASSLAGRQGSSYTF
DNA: TGTGCCAGCAGCTTAGCCGGGAGACAGGGGAGTAGCTACACCTTC

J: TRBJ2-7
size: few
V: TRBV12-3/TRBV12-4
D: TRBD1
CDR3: CASSRGNRGSYEQYF
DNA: TGTGCCAGCAGCCGGGGTAACAGGGGTTCCTACGAGCAGTACTTC

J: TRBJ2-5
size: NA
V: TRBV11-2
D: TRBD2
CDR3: CASSFGARGETQYF
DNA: TGTGCCAGCAGCTTTGGGGCGCGGGGGGAGACCCAGTACTTC

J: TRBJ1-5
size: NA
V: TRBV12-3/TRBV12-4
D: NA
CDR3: CASSLSGGQGNQPQHF
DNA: TGTGCCAGCAGTTTATCTGGGGGGCAGGGGAACCAGCCCCAGCATTTT

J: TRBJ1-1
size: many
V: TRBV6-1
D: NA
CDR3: CASLLQGGTEAFF
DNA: TGTGCCAGCTTGTTACAGGGTGGCACTGAAGCTTTCTTT

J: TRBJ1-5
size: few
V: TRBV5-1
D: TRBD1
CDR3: CATTGVELNQPQHF
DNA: TGCGCCACCACAGGGGTGGAGCTCAATCAGCCCCAGCATTTT

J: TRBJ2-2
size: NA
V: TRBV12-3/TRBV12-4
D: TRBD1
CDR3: CASSGQGYTGELFF
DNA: TGTGCCAGCAGTGGACAGGGTTACACCGGGGAGCTGTTTTTT

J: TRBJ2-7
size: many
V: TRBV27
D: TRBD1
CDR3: CASSPRDRAYEQYF
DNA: TGTGCCAGCAGCCCCCGGGACAGAGCCTACGAGCAGTACTTC

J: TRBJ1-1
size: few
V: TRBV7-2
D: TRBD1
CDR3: CASSYRLEQGYAFF
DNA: TGTGCCAGCAGCTACAGATTAGAACAGGGGTACGCTTTCTTT

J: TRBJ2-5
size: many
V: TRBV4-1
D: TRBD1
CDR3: CASSRTGVRETQYF
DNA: TGCGCCAGCAGCCGCACAGGGGTTCGGGAGACCCAGTACTTC

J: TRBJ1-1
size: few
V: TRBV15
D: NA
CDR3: CATSRHSNTEAFF
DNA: TGTGCCACCAGCAGACATTCGAACACTGAAGCTTTCTTT

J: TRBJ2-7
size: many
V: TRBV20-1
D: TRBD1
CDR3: CSAYRDSSYEQYF
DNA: TGCAGTGCTTACAGGGACAGTTCCTACGAGCAGTACTTC

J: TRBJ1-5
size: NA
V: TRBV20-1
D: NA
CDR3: CSARGRAQGQPQHF
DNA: TGCAGTGCTAGAGGACGGGCTCAGGGTCAGCCCCAGCATTTT

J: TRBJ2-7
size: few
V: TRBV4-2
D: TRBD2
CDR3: CASSQGLGVSYEQYF
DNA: TGTGCCAGCAGCCAGGGACTAGGGGTGTCCTACGAGCAGTACTTC

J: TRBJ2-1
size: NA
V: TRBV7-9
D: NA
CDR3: CASSSRTVFGEQFF
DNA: TGTGCCAGCAGCTCTAGGACAGTTTTCGGTGAGCAGTTCTTC

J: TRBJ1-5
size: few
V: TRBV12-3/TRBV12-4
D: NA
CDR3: CASQYGNQPQHF
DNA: TGTGCCAGTCAATATGGCAATCAGCCCCAGCATTTT

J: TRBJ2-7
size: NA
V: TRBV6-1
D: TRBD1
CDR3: CASRQRTGTYEQYF
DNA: TGTGCCAGCAGGCAGAGGACAGGTACCTACGAGCAGTACTTC

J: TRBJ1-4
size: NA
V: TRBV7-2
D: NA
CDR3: CASSFNTNEKLFF
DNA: TGTGCCAGCAGCTTTAATACGAATGAAAAACTGTTTTTT

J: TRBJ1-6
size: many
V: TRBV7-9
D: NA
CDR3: CASSLVSVTDSPLHF
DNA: TGTGCCAGCAGCTTAGTGTCAGTAACGGATTCACCCCTCCACTTT

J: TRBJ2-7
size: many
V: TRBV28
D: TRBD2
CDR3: CASSGGGRSYEQYF
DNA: TGTGCCAGCAGTGGGGGGGGACGGTCCTACGAGCAGTACTTC